The 27 T cell receptor beta chains given below trace back to one sample, sequenced in a study of T-cell memory formation after mild COVID-19. TCRdb reprocessed the 5' RACE reads via MiXCR and lists one record per CDR3 protein. This table holds roughly 280,000 distinct CDR3 sequences, around 15% found once. The sequenced sample consisted of PBMCs or a T cell subset sorted from them (not recorded which). Every receptor here comes from a man between 18 and 35 years old who had mild COVID-19 (a few samples of this study predate the infection). Cell type and time point are not known.

This chain connects TRBV9 to TRBJ2-2, with D uncertain. With 0 bases removed from V and 5 bases from J, the gap between germline ends came to 8 bases. The CDR3 extends over 14 amino acids. Germline-derived CDR1 and CDR2 are SGDLS and YYNGEE. CDR3 in DNA: TGTGCCAGCAGCGTAGAAGGTGGAACCGGGGAGCTGTTTTTT. It yields the protein CASSVEGGTGELFF.

In its sample, this clonotype was seen many times. The genes are TRBV20-1 and TRBJ2-5, with D possibly being TRBD2 (6 bases). CDR1 is DFQATT, CDR2 SNEGSKA, per germline (reference sequence). The CDR3 contains 12 residues. Trimming pared 5 bases from V and 5 bases from J, leaving 12 bases between. The CDR3 region is CSAAGSGETQYF. The CDR3 region has the DNA TGCAGTGCTGCCGGGAGCGGGGAGACCCAGTACTTC.

This chain links TRBV4-1 with TRBJ1-5; D call uncertain. Per germline, CDR1 MGHRA and CDR2 YSYEKL. Between the trimmed V and J ends, which lost 1 base and 1 base, there was a span of 5 bases. The CDR3 totals 14 residues. The DNA for the CDR3 is TGCGCCAGCAGCCAAGCGCCCAGCAATCAGCCCCAGCATTTT. Translated, it gives CASSQAPSNQPQHF.

The chain carries TRBV5-1 and TRBJ2-2; TRBD2 aligns across 8 bases. This CDR3 has 16 residues. V lost 4 bases to trimming and J lost 5 bases; unmatched junction nucleotides: 10. In germline, CDR1 is SGHRS, CDR2 YFSETQ. Here the CDR3 reads CASSITGTSGTGELFF. In DNA form, the CDR3 reads TGCGCCAGCAGCATCACCGGGACTAGTGGGACCGGGGAGCTGTTTTTT.

This clonotype was seen a handful of times. The genes are TRBV20-1 and TRBJ1-5, with 9 nucleotides matching TRBD1. Losses at the gene ends were 6 bases for V and 6 bases for J; bases not matched to a gene: 9. Germline loops: CDR1 DFQATT, CDR2 SNEGSKA (reference sequence). This CDR3 is 14 amino acids long. The CDR3 here is CSARAGTGIQPQHF. The CDR3 coding sequence is TGCAGTGCCAGGGCCGGGACAGGGATTCAGCCCCAGCATTTT.

This sequence joins TRBV15 and TRBJ2-7; TRBD1 or TRBD2 may be the D gene (6 bases each). Germline V gene sequence: CDR1 LNHNV, CDR2 YYDKDF (reference sequence). Trimming shortened V by 1 base and J by 6 bases, and 7 bases separated the two germline ends. The CDR3 contains 12 residues. The CDR3 DNA reads as TGTGCCACCAGCAGAGGGGGGGCCGAGCAGTACGTC. Its protein product is CATSRGGAEQYV.

This clonotype has a count of ten or more. The chain has TRBV2 and TRBJ2-7, with 7 bases matching TRBD1. This CDR3 spans 12 amino acids. Germline-derived CDR1 and CDR2 are SNHLY and FYNNEI. The V and J ends lost 5 bases and 4 bases, in that order; junction bases with no gene match: 2. CDR3 region: CASSKTGYEQYF. CDR3 sequence (DNA): TGTGCCAGCAGTAAGACAGGGTACGAGCAGTACTTC.

This clonotype has a handful of counts. The chain couples TRBV6-5 to TRBJ1-5; TRBD1 aligns across 7 bases. The CDR3 is 17 residues long. Germline lookup yields CDR1 MNHEY and CDR2 SVGAGI. V trimming: 6 bases; J trimming: 0 bases; junction bases outside the gene matches: 11. This CDR3 reads CASSQRRDSYSNQPQHF. CDR3 sequence (DNA): TGTGCCAGCAGCCAACGCCGGGACAGCTATAGCAATCAGCCCCAGCATTTT.

This clonotype was observed many times. The chain is built from TRBV10-3 and TRBJ2-1, with 16 bases fitting TRBD2. CDR1 and CDR2 (germline): ENHRY, SYGVKD. V lost 5 bases to trimming and J lost 9 bases; unmatched junction nucleotides: 10. This CDR3 contains 17 residues. CDR3 nucleotides: TGTGCCATCAGTTTAGGAGGGACTAGCGGGGGGGCTGGTGAGCAGTTCTTC. Protein: CAISLGGTSGGAGEQFF.

This clonotype was seen a few times. The chain has TRBV19 and TRBJ1-5; D unresolved. The germline V gene has CDR1 LNHDA and CDR2 SQIVND (reference sequence). The V end was cut by 6 bases, the J end by 0 bases, with 9 bases between. This CDR3 comprises 14 residues. CDR3 residues: CASSRRDSNQPQHF. DNA of the CDR3: TGTGCCAGTAGCAGAAGGGATAGCAATCAGCCCCAGCATTTT.

The rearrangement uses TRBV4-1 and TRBJ1-4, with D perhaps TRBD1 (5 bases). The CDR3 covers 13 residues. CDR1 MGHRA and CDR2 YSYEKL come from the germline V gene. V was clipped by 2 bases and J by 10 bases, with 11 bases between them. The CDR3 loop reads CASSQYDGGKLFF. As DNA, the CDR3 is TGCGCCAGCAGCCAATATGACGGGGGAAAACTGTTTTTT.

In nucleotides, the CDR3 is TGCAGTGCTACGGGGGTGTCCTACAATGAGCAGTTCTTC. It encodes CSATGVSYNEQFF. The chain joins TRBV20-1 to TRBJ2-1; perhaps TRBD2 as D (6 bases). The V end lost 4 bases, the J end lost 1 base, and 8 bases lay between the germline ends. CDR3 length: 13 residues. Germline CDR1 and CDR2: DFQATT and SNEGSKA (reference sequence).

The chain uses TRBV12-3 or TRBV12-4 and TRBJ2-2, with 8 bases matching TRBD2. This CDR3 contains 16 residues. J lost 4 bases, V lost 5 bases, and 9 bases had no gene match. This CDR3 is CASSPRTSPATGELFF. The CDR3 region has the DNA TGTGCCAGCAGTCCCCGGACTAGCCCCGCCACCGGGGAGCTGTTTTTT.

The chain links TRBV5-1 to TRBJ2-1; the D call may be TRBD1 or TRBD2 (6 bases each). The CDR3 length is 12 residues. CDR1 is SGHRS, CDR2 YFSETQ, per germline. With 3 bases removed from V and 11 bases from J, the gap between germline ends came to 12 bases. DNA for the CDR3: TGCGCCAGCAGCTCAGAGGGGGGACAGCAGTTCTTC. It specifies CASSSEGGQQFF.

The chain is built from TRBV7-6 and TRBJ1-2; a weak D match, TRBD1 (5 bases). The CDR3 covers 15 residues. Germline V gives CDR1 SGHVS, CDR2 FNYEAQ. V gave up 1 base and J gave up 7 bases, with 16 bases separating them. CDR3 in DNA: TGTGCCAGCAGCTTAGATGGTACAGGCCACGGTGGCTACACCTTC. It yields the protein CASSLDGTGHGGYTF. The variable domain in full, with the rest retrieved from reference TRBV7-6 and TRBJ1-2, is GAGVSQSPRYKVTKRGQDVALRCDPISGHVSLYWYRQALGQGPEFLTYFNYEAQQDKSGLPNDRFSAERPEGSISTLTIQRTEQRDSAMYRCASSLDGTGHGGYTFGSGTRLTVV.

The V gene is TRBV4-3, the J gene TRBJ2-5, with 10 bases that match TRBD2. The CDR3 has 16 amino acids. The V segment lost 2 bases and the J segment 5 bases; nucleotides outside the gene matches: 8. CDR1 and CDR2 from the germline V gene are LGHNA and YSLEER. The DNA for the CDR3 is TGCGCCAGCAGCCAATCAAGCGGGGGGGCCTTGGAGACCCAGTACTTC. Encoded protein: CASSQSSGGALETQYF.

The CDR3 spells CASSQVDYEQYF. The CDR3 DNA follows: TGTGCCAGCAGCCAAGTGGACTACGAGCAGTACTTC. The rearrangement links TRBV3-1 to TRBJ2-7; D remains ambiguous. This CDR3 has 12 residues. Trimming removed 1 base from V and 3 bases from J, with 4 bases in between. The germline CDR1 and CDR2 sequences are LGHDT and YNNKEL (reference sequence).

This clonotype was counted only a few times. CDR3 sequence (DNA): TGCGCCAGCAGCCATGCGGAGGCAGGGGGTAACTATGGCTACACCTTC. It encodes CASSHAEAGGNYGYTF. This chain links TRBV4-3 with TRBJ1-2, with 7 bases matching TRBD1. The trim removed 3 bases at V and 1 base at J, leaving 8 bases unmatched. Germline V CDR1 and CDR2: LGHNA, YSLEER. The CDR3 extends over 16 amino acids.

The chain carries TRBV5-1 and TRBJ2-3; unclear D gene. CDR3 length: 14 residues. Between the trimmed V and J ends, which lost 2 bases and 0 bases, there was a span of 7 bases. The V gene's germline CDR1 is SGHRS and CDR2 YFSETQ. As DNA, the CDR3 is TGCGCCAGCAGCTTCCCCCAGAGCACAGATACGCAGTATTTT. This sequence encodes CASSFPQSTDTQYF.

This clonotype appeared a few times. The V gene is TRBV7-8, the J gene TRBJ2-3; 7 bases line up with TRBD2. CDR1 is SGHVS and CDR2 is FQNEAQ in the germline V gene. Trimming took 2 bases from V and 0 from J; bases not matched to a gene: 5. This CDR3 is 16 amino acids long. CDR3 amino acids: CASSLLRLASTDTQYF. DNA for the CDR3: TGTGCCAGCAGCTTACTCCGACTAGCTAGCACAGATACGCAGTATTTT.

The rearrangement links TRBV6-1 to TRBJ1-2, with D perhaps TRBD1 (6 bases). CDR1 and CDR2 from the germline V gene are MNHNS and SASEGT. This CDR3 has 13 residues. V was trimmed by 5 bases and J by 4 bases, leaving 11 bases between them. Here the CDR3 reads CASSPGEAYGYTF. The CDR3 nucleotides are TGTGCCAGCAGTCCAGGGGAGGCCTATGGCTACACCTTC.

This clonotype has a handful of counts. The V gene is TRBV5-1, the J gene TRBJ2-1; 7 bases agree with TRBD2. The ends lost 4 bases at V and 4 bases at J; junction bases unmatched: 5. Germline CDR1 and CDR2: SGHRS and YFSETQ. The CDR3 runs to 14 residues. The CDR3 region has the DNA TGCGCCAGCAGCCACGAGCGGGGTTACAATGAGCAGTTCTTC. Translated: CASSHERGYNEQFF. The full variable domain, with the rest looked up from reference TRBV5-1 and TRBJ2-1, is KAGVTQTPRYLIKTRGQQVTLSCSPISGHRSVSWYQQTPGQGLQFLFEYFSETQRNKGNFPGRFSGRQFSNSRSEMNVSTLELGDSALYLCASSHERGYNEQFFGPGTRLTVL.

CDR3 loop: CAWARDRVQHF. The CDR3 nucleotides are TGTGCCTGGGCCAGGGACAGGGTGCAGCATTTT. This chain uses TRBV30 with TRBJ1-5; 9 bases agree with TRBD1. Germline V CDR1 and CDR2: GTSNPN, SVGIG (reference sequence). Germline trimming cut 5 bases from V and 13 bases from J; bases unmatched to any gene: 6. The CDR3 spans 11 residues.

This clonotype was seen at least ten times. In DNA, the CDR3 is TGTGCCAGCAGCTTAGTAGTGCGGGAGACCCAGTACTTC. Translated: CASSLVVRETQYF. The chain employs TRBV7-2 and TRBJ2-5; D uncertain. Germline V lookup: CDR1 SGHTA, CDR2 FQGNSA. CDR3 length: 13 amino acids. V dropped 1 base and J dropped 5 bases, with 8 bases sitting between them.

This clonotype has more than one count but fewer than ten. This rearrangement joins TRBV30 to TRBJ2-7, with D possibly TRBD1 on 5 matching bases. CDR3 size: 12 residues. Trimming shortened V by 3 bases and J by 1 base, and 7 bases separated the two germline ends. Germline V gives CDR1 GTSNPN, CDR2 SVGIG (reference sequence). CDR3 sequence reads: CAWSRDSYEQYF. CDR3 bases: TGTGCCTGGAGCAGGGATTCCTACGAGCAGTACTTC.

This clonotype was counted only a few times. V and J are TRBV19 and TRBJ1-1; TRBD1 agrees at 8 bases. Germline V gene lookup returns CDR1 LNHDA and CDR2 SQIVND (reference sequence). The CDR3 length is 15 residues. V trimming: 3 bases; J trimming: 0 bases; junction bases outside the gene matches: 3. The CDR3 DNA sequence: TGTGCCAGTAGTATCGGACAGGGTGTGAACACTGAAGCTTTCTTT. Residues: CASSIGQGVNTEAFF.

This clonotype was counted between two and nine times. The chain joins TRBV24-1 to TRBJ2-3; possible D gene TRBD2, 6 bases. V was pared by 4 bases and J by 4 bases, with 14 bases between. CDR3 size: 15 residues. The germline V gene encodes CDR1 KGHDR and CDR2 SFDVKD. DNA for the CDR3: TGTGCCACCAGTGACTCGCGGGGACCAGCAGATACGCAGTATTTT. Protein sequence: CATSDSRGPADTQYF.